This T cell receptor beta chain was recorded in a study of CD8+ T cells in alopecia areata. CDR1 SGHNT and CDR2 YYREEE come from the germline V gene (reference sequence). The CDR3 has 15 amino acids. V gave up 0 bases and J gave up 5 bases, with 15 bases separating them. In each case, RNA was isolated and then reverse transcribed into cDNA as the sequencing template. Libraries were prepared by immunoSEQ multiplex PCR; TCRdb keeps only in-frame clonotypes and omits some of them. The profile shows 45,000 to 70,000 clones, 90% to 97% of them singletons. The receptor comes from a human donor with alopecia areata. This chain uses TRBV5-4 with TRBJ2-7, with unresolved D. The source material was CD8+ T cells sorted from blood, sampled at week 0. In DNA, the CDR3 is TGTGCCAGCAGCTTGGCAGTAGCTAAAGTCGACGAGCAGTACTTC. Translated, it gives CASSLAVAKVDEQYF. Looking up the rest from reference TRBV5-4 and TRBJ2-7 gives the full variable domain: ETGVTQSPTHLIKTRGQQVTLRCSSQSGHNTVSWYQQALGQGPQFIFQYYREEENGRGNFPPRFSGLQFPNYSSELNVNALELDDSALYLCASSLAVAKVDEQYFGPGTRLTVT.